This TCR beta chain derives from a study of regulatory T cells in long-lasting Graves disease. Study-level findings and limits: Favoring TRBV28, TRBJ1-2 and TRBJ2-5 was a feature seen in persistent disease.

According to the study, TCR beta libraries were built with iRepertoire HTBI primers and CDR3-region Arm-PCR. Each CDR3 protein is one row after TCRdb ran MiXCR on the multiplex PCR reads. The sample carries around 450,000 distinct CDR3 sequences, 14% to 15% recorded once. The V and J ends lost 3 bases and 9 bases, in that order; junction bases with no gene match: 8. Germline V gene lookup returns CDR1 LGHDT and CDR2 YNNKEL (reference sequence). This CDR3 contains 15 residues. This clonotype was seen a few times. Its target is not known. Sample time point: newly diagnosed GD, antithyroid drugs for less than 3 months. PBMC-derived RNA was used for the TCR library. These same data were also listed under a study on T cells in Graves' hyperthyroidism and ophthalmopathy.

This chain connects TRBV3-1 to TRBJ2-1, with TRBD2 identical over 10 bases. This TCR came from a woman between 25 and 40 years old with Graves disease. Sequencing used peripheral blood mononuclear cells (PBMCs), obtained at new diagnosis, from a patient treated with antithyroid drugs. CDR3 nucleotides: TGTGCCAGCAGCCAGTCGCCTAGCGGGAGAATTGAGCAGTTCTTC. This translates into CASSQSPSGRIEQFF.